The 24 T cell receptor beta chains presented below share a single source sample, sequenced in a study of regulatory T cells in long-lasting Graves disease. Time point in this sample: persistent/refractory GD, antithyroid drugs over 5 years with positive TRAb. Extracted PBMC RNA gave rise to the TCR library. Combining iRepertoire HTBI primers with Arm-PCR of CDR3 regions, the authors built TCR beta libraries. MiXCR was run by TCRdb on the multiplex PCR reads, yielding one entry per CDR3 protein. The data contain roughly 500,000 distinct CDR3 sequences, 20% to 25% of them seen just once; the ten biggest clones take up 7% to 9%. The source material was peripheral blood mononuclear cells (PBMCs), sampled when the disease was refractory, from a patient treated with antithyroid drugs. The receptors come from a female donor with Graves disease.

The gene calls are TRBV11-2 and TRBJ1-1; the D is unclear. Germline V CDR1 and CDR2: SGHAT, FQNNGV. The CDR3 consists of 14 residues. The ends were cut back, 2 bases at V and 0 bases at J, with 7 bases in the middle. The CDR3: CASSLTFVNTEAFF. In DNA, the CDR3 is TGTGCCAGCAGCTTAACATTTGTGAACACTGAAGCTTTCTTT.

Many counts were recorded for this clonotype. The chain links TRBV28 to TRBJ2-5; D unclear. The CDR3 totals 13 residues. CDR1 and CDR2 from the germline V gene are MDHEN and SYDVKM. V lost 5 bases and J 3 bases, leaving 10 bases between the germline ends. CDR3 in amino acids: CASSRTVKETQYF. The CDR3 bases are TGTGCCAGCAGTAGGACGGTAAAAGAGACCCAGTACTTC. Complete variable domain (other parts from reference TRBV28 and TRBJ2-5): DVKVTQSSRYLVKRTGEKVFLECVQDMDHENMFWYRQDPGLGLRLIYFSYDVKMKEKGDIPEGYSVSREKKERFSLILESASTNQTSMYLCASSRTVKETQYFGPGTRLLVL.

The J gene is TRBJ2-2, the V gene TRBV19, with D possibly TRBD2 on 6 matching bases. This CDR3 is 15 amino acids long. CDR1 and CDR2 from the germline V gene are LNHDA and SQIVND (reference sequence). V was trimmed by 7 bases and J by 8 bases, leaving 20 bases between them. CDR3 protein: CASTQGGSWAGELFF. CDR3 DNA sequence: TGTGCCAGTACCCAAGGAGGGAGCTGGGCGGGGGAGCTGTTTTTT.

This clonotype has at least ten counts. The chain links TRBV7-9 to TRBJ1-1; D is unresolved. Trimming took 1 base from V and 0 from J, leaving 12 bases between them. There are 16 residues in the CDR3. Germline CDR1 and CDR2: SEHNR and FQNEAQ (reference sequence). The CDR3 loop is CASSLDHFSLNTEAFF. CDR3 coding DNA: TGTGCCAGCAGCTTAGACCATTTCAGTTTGAACACTGAAGCTTTCTTT.

This clonotype came up many times. The chain uses TRBV12-3 or TRBV12-4 and TRBJ1-2; possibly TRBD1 for D (5 bases). V was pared by 5 bases and J by 7 bases, with 20 bases between. This CDR3 comprises 15 residues. The CDR3 spells CASSDTGPAGRGYTF. As DNA, the CDR3 is TGTGCCAGCAGTGATACAGGTCCGGCTGGTCGTGGCTACACCTTC.

This clonotype was counted at least ten times. In nucleotides, the CDR3 is TGTGCCAGCAGGCCCCTGTCCATCTCCGGGGAGCTGTTTTTT. It translates to CASRPLSISGELFF. The rearrangement joins TRBV6-1 to TRBJ2-2; D is unresolved. Germline values: CDR1 MNHNS, CDR2 SASEGT. The CDR3 is 14 amino acids. V lost 6 bases and J 6 bases, leaving 14 bases between the germline ends.

This clonotype appeared many times. The chain combines TRBV6-1 with TRBJ1-2; D is ambiguous. Germline loops: CDR1 MNHNS, CDR2 SASEGT. Trimming stripped 1 base from V and 5 bases from J, with 14 bases between. The CDR3 is 15 residues long. CDR3 loop: CASSEVVLSSYGYTF. In nucleotides, the CDR3 is TGTGCCAGCAGTGAAGTGGTGCTGAGTTCTTATGGCTACACCTTC.

This clonotype was picked up a small number of times. J is TRBJ1-5 and V is TRBV19; a possible D gene is TRBD1 (5 bases). This CDR3 region has 12 residues. Germline CDR1 is LNHDA and CDR2 is SQIVND (reference sequence). Trimming cost V 9 bases and J 7 bases, with 13 bases left between them. The CDR3 region is CASSRGEQPQHF. The CDR3 DNA follows: TGTGCCAGCTCAAGGGGTGAACAGCCCCAGCATTTT.

This clonotype was counted ten times or more. The gene calls are TRBV3-1 and TRBJ1-4; D is unresolved. The germline V and J ends were trimmed by 2 bases and 8 bases, with 12 bases remaining between them. The CDR3 loop spans 14 amino acids. Germline V gives CDR1 LGHDT, CDR2 YNNKEL (reference sequence). The CDR3 spells CASSQSPDREKLFF. CDR3 in DNA: TGTGCCAGCAGCCAAAGTCCGGACCGGGAAAAACTGTTTTTT.

Concerning this clonotype: A read error may be the cause here, since a much bigger clone is one base away. The rearrangement uses TRBV6-2 or TRBV6-3 and TRBJ1-4; 8 bases fit TRBD1. The CDR3 runs to 18 residues. Germline V gene lookup returns CDR1 MNHEY and CDR2 SVGEGT. The chain's CDR3 is CASSDRGVVRATNEKLVF. The CDR3 DNA is TGTGCCAGCAGCGACAGGGGAGTCGTCCGTGCAACTAATGAAAAACTGGTTTTT.

In this sample, this clonotype turned up many times. J is TRBJ2-6 and V is TRBV28, with unresolved D. Germline CDR1 is MDHEN and CDR2 is SYDVKM. Trimming cost V 8 bases and J 0 bases, with 17 bases left between them. The CDR3 sequence is 17 residues long. CDR3 sequence (DNA): TGTGCCAGCGCCTTAGATGGGTCCGCCTCTGGGGCCAACGTCCTGACTTTC. Residues: CASALDGSASGANVLTF.

There are a few counts of this clonotype. This sequence joins TRBV19 and TRBJ1-2; possible D gene TRBD1, 5 bases. This CDR3 is built from 11 residues. Germline V gives CDR1 LNHDA, CDR2 SQIVND (reference sequence). Trimming removed 8 bases from V and 4 bases from J, with 8 bases in between. In nucleotides, the CDR3 is TGTGCCAGTCGCGGGGCCTATGGCTACACCTTC. Its protein is CASRGAYGYTF.

This clonotype was seen only a few times. V gene TRBV12-3 or TRBV12-4 combines with J gene TRBJ2-1; TRBD2 matches 15 bases. This CDR3 comprises 15 residues. Germline trimming cut 6 bases from V and 7 bases from J; bases unmatched to any gene: 4. This CDR3 is CASSPGTSGRNEQFF. CDR3 coding DNA: TGTGCCAGCAGCCCAGGGACTAGCGGGAGGAATGAGCAGTTCTTC.

The J gene is TRBJ1-2, the V gene TRBV6-2 or TRBV6-3; weak D call: TRBD1 (6 bases). CDR3 length: 15 residues. CDR1 is MNHEY, CDR2 SVGEGT, per germline. The V and J ends lost 5 bases and 5 bases respectively, with 18 bases between them. The CDR3 reads CASSEGGGQPYGYTF. CDR3 bases: TGTGCCAGCAGTGAAGGGGGGGGGCAGCCTTATGGCTACACCTTC.

The chain combines TRBV20-1 with TRBJ1-3, with 7 bases that match TRBD1. V shed 5 bases, J shed 3 bases, and the junction held 4 bases outside the gene matches. The germline CDR1 and CDR2 sequences are DFQATT and SNEGSKA (reference sequence). This CDR3 is 13 amino acids long. CDR3 nucleotide sequence: TGCAGTGCTGCACAGGGGATTGGAAACACCATATATTTT. As protein: CSAAQGIGNTIYF.

This clonotype was picked up many times. This sequence joins TRBV28 and TRBJ2-5; 10 bases fit TRBD2. Germline lookup yields CDR1 MDHEN and CDR2 SYDVKM. V lost 3 bases to trimming and J lost 4 bases; unmatched junction nucleotides: 5. CDR3 length equals 15 residues. The CDR3 loop is CASSFSSGSVETQYF. The CDR3, as DNA: TGTGCCAGCAGTTTCTCTAGCGGGAGTGTAGAGACCCAGTACTTC.

There are a few counts of this clonotype. This chain connects TRBV6-5 to TRBJ2-5; the match to TRBD1 covers 9 bases. The CDR3 is 18 amino acids. V trimming: 1 base; J trimming: 5 bases; junction bases outside the gene matches: 14. The germline V gene has CDR1 MNHEY and CDR2 SVGAGI. The chain's CDR3 is CASSYWPGTGRITETQYF. The CDR3, as DNA: TGTGCCAGCAGTTACTGGCCCGGGACAGGGAGAATTACGGAGACCCAGTACTTC.

This clonotype showed up many times. The genes are TRBV7-6 and TRBJ1-4; TRBD1 matches 10 bases. Germline CDR1 SGHVS, CDR2 FNYEAQ. This CDR3 is 16 amino acids long. With V trimmed by 2 bases and J by 7 bases, 7 bases remained unmatched. CDR3 coding DNA: TGTGCCAGCAGCTTAAGGGGGACAGGGGATGGTGAAAAACTGTTTTTT. Protein sequence: CASSLRGTGDGEKLFF.

At least ten counts were recorded for this clonotype. This chain joins TRBV6-1 and TRBJ1-1; the D gene is possibly TRBD1 (6 bases). Germline V lookup: CDR1 MNHNS, CDR2 SASEGT. V was pared by 5 bases and J by 0 bases, with 16 bases between. The CDR3 is 16 amino acids. CDR3 amino acids: CASSILGGRLNTEAFF. The CDR3 DNA reads as TGTGCCAGCAGTATCCTAGGGGGGAGATTGAACACTGAAGCTTTCTTT.

The V and J genes are TRBV30 and TRBJ1-2; 10 bases fit TRBD1. This CDR3 spans 14 amino acids. V shed 3 bases, J shed 8 bases, and the junction held 9 bases outside the gene matches. Per the germline V gene, CDR1 is GTSNPN and CDR2 is SVGIG (reference sequence). This chain's CDR3 is CAWSQGQGDTGYTF. The CDR3 DNA reads TGTGCCTGGAGCCAAGGACAGGGGGATACCGGCTACACCTTC.

At least ten counts were recorded for this clonotype. The chain recombines TRBV3-1 with TRBJ2-5; 9 bases line up with TRBD1. The germline V gene has CDR1 LGHDT and CDR2 YNNKEL (reference sequence). The CDR3 is 16 amino acids. The V gene end was trimmed by 4 bases and the J gene end by 0 bases; junction bases not matched to a gene: 6. CDR3 sequence reads: CASSPWTGENQETQYF. The CDR3 DNA reads as TGTGCCAGCAGCCCCTGGACAGGGGAAAACCAAGAGACCCAGTACTTC.

In its sample, this clonotype was seen a few times. The genes are TRBV7-3 and TRBJ2-7; 10 bases map to TRBD2. The CDR3 is made up of 15 amino acids. Germline V gene lookup returns CDR1 SGHTA and CDR2 FQGTGA. V shed 6 bases and J 3 bases; nucleotides not matched to a gene: 8. CDR3 sequence: CASRTRRLAGYEQYF. The CDR3 bases are TGTGCCAGCAGAACTCGGAGACTAGCGGGCTACGAGCAGTACTTC.

This clonotype has a handful of counts. The gene calls are TRBV6-2 or TRBV6-3 and TRBJ1-1; the D gene is possibly TRBD1 (5 bases). Germline CDR1 and CDR2: MNHEY and SVGEGT. V lost 2 bases, J lost 4 bases, and 17 bases lay in between. This CDR3 is built from 16 residues. The CDR3 is CASSYPTRAGITEAFF. The DNA of the CDR3 is TGTGCCAGCAGTTACCCGACCCGGGCAGGGATCACTGAAGCTTTCTTT.

The V gene is TRBV19, the J gene TRBJ1-1, with D maybe TRBD1 (6 bases). From germline, CDR1 is LNHDA and CDR2 SQIVND (reference sequence). The V end lost 5 bases, the J end lost 6 bases, and 13 bases lay between the germline ends. The CDR3 runs 13 residues. CDR3 sequence (DNA): TGTGCCAGTAGTGCCACTGGGGGGCCTGAAGCTTTCTTT. This sequence encodes CASSATGGPEAFF.